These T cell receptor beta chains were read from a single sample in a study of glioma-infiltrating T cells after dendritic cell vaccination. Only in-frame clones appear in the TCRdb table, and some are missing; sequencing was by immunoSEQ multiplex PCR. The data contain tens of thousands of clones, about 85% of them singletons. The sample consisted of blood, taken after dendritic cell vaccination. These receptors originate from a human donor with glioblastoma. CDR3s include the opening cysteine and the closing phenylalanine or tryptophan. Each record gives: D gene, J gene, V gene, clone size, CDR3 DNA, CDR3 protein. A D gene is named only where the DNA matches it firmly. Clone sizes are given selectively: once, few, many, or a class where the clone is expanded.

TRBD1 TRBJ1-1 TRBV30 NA TGTGCCTGGAGTGCGGGACAGATAAACACTGAAGCTTTCTTT CAWSAGQINTEAFF
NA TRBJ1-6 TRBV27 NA TGTGCCAGCAGAGGAGGTACCGCAGGATATAATTCACCCCTCCACTTT CASRGGTAGYNSPLHF
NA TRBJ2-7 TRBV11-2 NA TGTGCCAGCAGCTTAAAGTGGGTGGAGAGAGGGGGAGACGAGCAGTACTTC CASSLKWVERGGDEQYF
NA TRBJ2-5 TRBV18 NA TGTGCCAGCTCACCACCGTTGGCTAGCGAGGCCCAAGAGACCCAGTACTTC CASSPPLASEAQETQYF
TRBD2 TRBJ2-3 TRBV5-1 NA TGCGCCAGCAGCCCCCCCGGGACTAGCGGGAGCATGACAGATACGCAGTATTTT CASSPPGTSGSMTDTQYF
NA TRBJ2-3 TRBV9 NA TGTGCCAGCAGCGTAGATCCGGGTAGCACAGATACGCAGTATTTT CASSVDPGSTDTQYF
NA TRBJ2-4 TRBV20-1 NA TGCAGTCGGGAAGCCAAAAACATTCAGTACTTC CSREAKNIQYF
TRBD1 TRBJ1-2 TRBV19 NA TGTGCCAGCAGCCCAGGGGGACTTCGCTATGGCTACACCTTC CASSPGGLRYGYTF
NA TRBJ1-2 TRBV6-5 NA TGTGCCAGCAGTTACCAACAGGACTATGGCTACACCTTC CASSYQQDYGYTF
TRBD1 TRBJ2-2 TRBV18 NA TGTGCCAGCTCCCCGGGACAGGGGGGCCGGGAGCTGTTTTTT CASSPGQGGRELFF
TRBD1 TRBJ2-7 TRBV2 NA TGTGCCAGCAGCCCGGGACAGGGGGTCTACGAGCAGTACTTC CASSPGQGVYEQYF
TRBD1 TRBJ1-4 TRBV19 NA TGTGCCAGTAACCTAGGACAGGGAGCAACTAATGAAAAACTGTTTTTT CASNLGQGATNEKLFF
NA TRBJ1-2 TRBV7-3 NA TGTGCCAGCAGCTCTGGACAGTTTGATGGCTACACCTTC CASSSGQFDGYTF
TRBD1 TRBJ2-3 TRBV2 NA TGTGCCAGCAGTGAAATACAGGGGGCGGGAGATACGCAGTATTTT CASSEIQGAGDTQYF
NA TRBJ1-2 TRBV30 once TGTGCCTGGACTACCCTGGGCCCCTATGGCTACACCTTC CAWTTLGPYGYTF
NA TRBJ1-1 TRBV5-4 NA TGTGCCAGCAGCTTGATAACGGACGGGGGTATTAAGGCTTTCTTT CASSLITDGGIKAFF
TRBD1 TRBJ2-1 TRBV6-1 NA TGTGCCAGCAGGGAACGTGGGACAGGGTTCAATGAGCAGTTCTTC CASRERGTGFNEQFF
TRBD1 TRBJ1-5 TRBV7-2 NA TGTGCCAGCAGCCCAACACAGGGGGCGCATCAGCCCCAGCATTTT CASSPTQGAHQPQHF
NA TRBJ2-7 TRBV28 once TGTGCCAGCAGTTCCGCGGTCCTAGCGTCCCACCTCTACGAGCAGTACTTC CASSSAVLASHLYEQYF
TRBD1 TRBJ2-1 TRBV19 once TGTGCCAGTAGCTCGACAGGGGGCACTGAGCAGTTCTTC CASSSTGGTEQFF
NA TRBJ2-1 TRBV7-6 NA TGTGCCAGCAGCTCGCGGGACCTCACTACCGACAATGAGCAGTTCTTC CASSSRDLTTDNEQFF
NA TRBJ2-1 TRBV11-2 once TGTGCCAGCAGCTCGGACTGGACTAACCACAATGAGCAGTTCTTC CASSSDWTNHNEQFF
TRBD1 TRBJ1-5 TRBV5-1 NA TGCGCCAGCAGCTTGGCCGGGGACAGAAATCAGCCCCAGCATTTT CASSLAGDRNQPQHF
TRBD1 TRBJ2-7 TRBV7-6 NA TGTGCCAGCAGCTTCGGGACAGGGAACTACGAGCAGTACTTC CASSFGTGNYEQYF
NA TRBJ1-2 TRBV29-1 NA TGCAGCGTTTTTCGAACAGACTATGGCTACACCTTC CSVFRTDYGYTF
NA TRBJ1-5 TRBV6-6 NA TGTGCCAGCAGTGGGGGACTGGGCAATCAGCCCCAGCATTTT CASSGGLGNQPQHF
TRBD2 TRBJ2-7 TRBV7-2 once TGTGCCAGCAGCTTTTTCTTCGTGCGGGAGGCCCCATACGAGCAGTACTTC CASSFFFVREAPYEQYF
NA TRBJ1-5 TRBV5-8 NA TGTGCCAGCAGCTTTTTAATCGGGGTCTCAGGTCAGCCCCAGCATTTT CASSFLIGVSGQPQHF
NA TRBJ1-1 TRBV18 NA TGTGCCAGCGCCCCCCGAACGAGGGTTGAAGCTTTCTTT CASAPRTRVEAFF
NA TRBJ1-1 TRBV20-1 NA TGCAGTGCTAGAGATTTTCCCGGGGCTTTCTTT CSARDFPGAFF
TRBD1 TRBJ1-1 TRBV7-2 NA TGTGCCAGCAGCTTAGTGACGGGACAGGGCACTGAAGCTTTCTTT CASSLVTGQGTEAFF
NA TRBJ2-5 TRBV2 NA TGTGCCAGCAGTGCCGACTTAGGAGAGACCCAGTACTTC CASSADLGETQYF
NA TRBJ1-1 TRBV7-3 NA TGTGCCAGCAGTAAAAGGGTCCTCTACGGGATGAACACTGAAGCTTTCTTT CASSKRVLYGMNTEAFF
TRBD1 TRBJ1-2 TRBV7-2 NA TGTGCCAGCAGCCTGCCGGATCCGAACAGGGGTGGCTACACCTTC CASSLPDPNRGGYTF
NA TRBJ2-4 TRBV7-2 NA TGTGCCAGCAGCGCCTCCGGCACAGGCGACATTCAGTACTTC CASSASGTGDIQYF
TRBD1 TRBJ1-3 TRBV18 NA TGTGCCAGCTCACGGTCGGACAGGGTATTATCTGGAAACACCATATATTTT CASSRSDRVLSGNTIYF
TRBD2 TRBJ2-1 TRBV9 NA TGTGCCAGCAGCGTAGCTGGGCTAGCGGTCTACAATGAGCAGTTCTTC CASSVAGLAVYNEQFF
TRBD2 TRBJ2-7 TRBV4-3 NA TGCGCCAGCAGCCCAGACGGGGGGGTTCCTACGTACGAGCAGTACTTC CASSPDGGVPTYEQYF
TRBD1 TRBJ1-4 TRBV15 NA TGTGCCACCAGCCTCCGGACAGGAACGAAGGAAAAACTGTTTTTT CATSLRTGTKEKLFF
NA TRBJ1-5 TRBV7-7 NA TGTGCCAGCAGCTTAGCTAGTGGCAGGTTATCCAATCAGCCCCAGCATTTT CASSLASGRLSNQPQHF
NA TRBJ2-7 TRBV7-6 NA TGTGCCAGCAGCTTAGGGGGCTCTGGGGAGCAGTACTTC CASSLGGSGEQYF